This T cell receptor (beta chain) was captured in a study of CD8 T cells in ankylosing spondylitis. Study-wide points: Those disease-linked clones were CD8+; they were also relatively rare in peripheral blood. Disease-linked clones reportedly concentrated significantly in matched ankylosing spondylitis synovial fluid.

This clonotype was seen a few times. What it recognizes is unknown. TCRdb redid the calling of the 5' RACE reads with MiXCR, one entry per CDR3 protein. Among 250,000 to 400,000 distinct CDR3 sequences listed, 11% were seen once. This CDR3 region has 15 residues. Deletions cut 4 bases from V and 1 base from J, with 11 bases between. Germline assignment: CDR1 SGHAT and CDR2 FQNNGV. The V gene is TRBV11-2, the J gene TRBJ2-1, with a weak D call TRBD1 (7 bases). The sample comprised blood, either unsorted or a sorted T cell fraction (not recorded which). The sequence came from a female donor with ankylosing spondylitis or in good health (not recorded which). The CDR3 region is CASSSRGASYNEQFF. The CDR3, as DNA: TGTGCCAGCAGCTCCAGGGGGGCTTCCTACAATGAGCAGTTCTTC.